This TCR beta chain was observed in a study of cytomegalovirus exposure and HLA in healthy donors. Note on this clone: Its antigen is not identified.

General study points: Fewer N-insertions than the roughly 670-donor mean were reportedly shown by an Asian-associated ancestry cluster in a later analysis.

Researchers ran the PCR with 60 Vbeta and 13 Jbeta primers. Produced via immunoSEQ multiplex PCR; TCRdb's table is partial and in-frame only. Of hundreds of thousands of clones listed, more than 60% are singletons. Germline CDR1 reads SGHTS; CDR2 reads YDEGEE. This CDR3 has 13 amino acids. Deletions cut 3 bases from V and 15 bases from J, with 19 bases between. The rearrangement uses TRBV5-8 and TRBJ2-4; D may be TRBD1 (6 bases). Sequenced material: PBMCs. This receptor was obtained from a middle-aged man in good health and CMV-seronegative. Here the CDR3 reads CASSSSPKQGTYF. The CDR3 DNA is TGTGCCAGCAGCTCTTCCCCCAAACAGGGAACGTACTTC.